A single sample is the source of the 20 T cell receptor beta chains below, sequenced in a study of blood T cell repertoires in COVID-19. Only in-frame clones appear in the TCRdb table, and some are missing; sequencing was by immunoSEQ multiplex PCR. The repertoire holds about 380,000 clones, 85% seen once, with around 3.4% in the top ten. The specimen sequenced was peripheral blood. These receptors were taken from a woman younger than 30 with acute or convalescent COVID-19.

The chain couples TRBV30 to TRBJ1-2; D not certain. The length of the CDR3 is 14 residues. CDR1 and CDR2 (germline): GTSNPN, SVGIG (reference sequence). Trimming shortened V by 0 bases and J by 5 bases, and 13 bases separated the two germline ends. CDR3 sequence reads: CAWSVSQQVYGYTF. CDR3 DNA: TGTGCCTGGAGTGTATCCCAGCAGGTGTATGGCTACACCTTC. Full variable domain (outside the CDR3, taken from reference TRBV30 and TRBJ1-2): SQTIHQWPATLVQPVGSPLSLECTVEGTSNPNLYWYRQAAGRGLQLLFYSVGIGQISSEVPQNLSASRPQDRQFILSSKKLLLSDSGFYLCAWSVSQQVYGYTFGSGTRLTVV.

This clone was found a few times. This chain connects TRBV19 to TRBJ1-1; D possibly corresponds to TRBD1 (6 bases). V lost 5 bases and J lost 1, with 11 bases in between. CDR1 is LNHDA, CDR2 SQIVND, per germline (reference sequence). CDR3 size: 14 residues. As DNA, the CDR3 is TGTGCCAGTAGTCCATACAGGGAGAACACTGAAGCTTTCTTT. Translated, it gives CASSPYRENTEAFF.

The rearrangement uses TRBV27 and TRBJ1-1; 8 nucleotides match TRBD1. Looked up from germline, CDR1 is MNHEY and CDR2 is SMNVEV (reference sequence). With 3 bases clipped from V and 1 base from J, the junction kept 10 bases outside the gene matches. The length of the CDR3 is 17 residues. The CDR3 DNA follows: TGTGCCAGCAGTTTGATGGGCAGGGGGCTGGAGAACACTGAAGCTTTCTTT. Protein product: CASSLMGRGLENTEAFF.

The chain joins TRBV7-6 to TRBJ2-7, with 13 bases that match TRBD2. CDR1 SGHVS and CDR2 FNYEAQ come from the germline V gene. The V segment lost 4 bases and the J segment 2 bases; nucleotides outside the gene matches: 14. The CDR3 length is 19 residues. CDR3 bases: TGTGCCAGCAGCTCCTATACTGGACTAGCGGGGGCAACCCCCTACGAGCAGTACTTC. This sequence encodes CASSSYTGLAGATPYEQYF.

This clone was found a few times. This chain joins TRBV6-5 and TRBJ1-5, with D possibly TRBD1 on 5 matching bases. CDR3 length: 13 amino acids. Looked up from germline, CDR1 is MNHEY and CDR2 is SVGAGI. V lost 6 bases and J lost 4, with 10 bases in between. The CDR3 reads CASRTVGNQPQHF. The CDR3, as DNA: TGTGCCAGCAGGACAGTAGGTAATCAGCCCCAGCATTTT.

In regard to this clone: The same CDR3 can be traced to other DNA sequences in this sample. The chain combines TRBV27 with TRBJ1-6, with TRBD1 matching 9 bases. CDR3 length equals 14 residues. Trimming removed 5 bases from V and 7 bases from J; junction bases left unmatched: 3. Looked up from germline, CDR1 is MNHEY and CDR2 is SMNVEV (reference sequence). The CDR3 region has the DNA TGTGCCAGCAGTCTGGGACAGGGAAATTCACCCCTCCACTTT. Amino acid sequence: CASSLGQGNSPLHF.

The CDR3 DNA reads TGCGCCAGCAGTGACGGGCAGGGGCGAGTGGATGAGCAGTTCTTC. Its translation: CASSDGQGRVDEQFF. This rearrangement joins TRBV10-2 to TRBJ2-1, with TRBD1 as a possible D gene (6 bases). Between the trimmed V and J ends, which lost 3 bases and 8 bases, there was a span of 17 bases. This CDR3 contains 15 residues. The V gene's germline CDR1 is WSHSY and CDR2 SAAADI.

The V call is TRBV19, the J call TRBJ2-2; D may be TRBD2 (6 bases). Trimming left V 4 bases short and J 2 bases short, with 11 bases between. The CDR3 is made up of 15 amino acids. CDR1 and CDR2 (germline): LNHDA, SQIVND (reference sequence). The CDR3 sequence is CASSSNGGNTGELFF. CDR3 sequence (DNA): TGTGCCAGTAGTAGCAACGGGGGAAACACCGGGGAGCTGTTTTTT.

This chain connects TRBV9 to TRBJ1-4; 7 bases agree with TRBD1. The CDR3 consists of 16 residues. Germline-derived CDR1 and CDR2 are SGDLS and YYNGEE. J gave up 0 bases and V 4 bases, and 6 bases lay outside the gene matches. CDR3 sequence reads: CASSRQGTPTNEKLFF. The DNA for the CDR3 is TGTGCCAGCAGCCGACAGGGTACTCCAACTAATGAAAAACTGTTTTTT.

This clone was detected a few times. V gene TRBV7-8 combines with J gene TRBJ2-3, with D perhaps matching TRBD2 (5 bases). CDR3 length: 16 amino acids. With 5 bases removed from V and 0 bases from J, the gap between germline ends came to 15 bases. The germline V gene has CDR1 SGHVS and CDR2 FQNEAQ. The chain's CDR3 is CASSLPGRKSTDTQYF. Here the CDR3 DNA reads TGTGCCAGCAGCCTTCCGGGAAGGAAGAGCACAGATACGCAGTATTTT.

The CDR3 sequence: CASSLAGTSFYEQYF. The CDR3 nucleotides are TGCGCCAGCAGCTTGGCCGGGACTTCCTTCTACGAGCAGTACTTC. The chain is built from TRBV5-1 and TRBJ2-7; tentative D call: TRBD2 (6 bases). Trimming took off 0 bases at V and 3 bases at J, with 13 bases between the two ends. The germline V gene has CDR1 SGHRS and CDR2 YFSETQ. The CDR3 is made up of 15 amino acids.

This clone was seen just once. V is TRBV24-1 and J is TRBJ2-7, with TRBD1 matching 9 bases. Germline trimming cut 3 bases from V and 4 bases from J; bases unmatched to any gene: 3. CDR1 and CDR2 (germline): KGHDR, SFDVKD. The CDR3 contains 14 residues. CDR3 protein: CATSDGTGSYEQYF. CDR3 sequence (DNA): TGTGCCACCAGTGATGGGACAGGGTCTTACGAGCAGTACTTC.

V is TRBV3-1 (or the pseudogene TRBV3-2) and J is TRBJ2-5, with D possibly matching TRBD1 (5 bases). The germline V gene has CDR1 LGHDT and CDR2 YNNKEL (reference sequence). This CDR3 has 16 residues. V was trimmed by 1 base and J by 4 bases, leaving 16 bases between them. The CDR3 sequence is CASSQGISREGETQYF. In DNA form, the CDR3 reads TGTGCCAGCAGCCAAGGGATTAGCAGGGAAGGAGAGACCCAGTACTTC.

This clone has a single count. The chain joins TRBV4-1 to TRBJ2-2, with D unclear. Germline V gene lookup returns CDR1 MGHRA and CDR2 YSYEKL. There are 13 residues in the CDR3. V lost 4 bases and J 5 bases, leaving 8 bases between the germline ends. The CDR3 nucleotides are TGCGCCAGCAGCCCCTCAGTAACCGGGGAGCTGTTTTTT. Protein: CASSPSVTGELFF.

J is TRBJ1-1 and V is TRBV19; TRBD1 is a possible D gene (6 bases). Per germline, CDR1 LNHDA and CDR2 SQIVND (reference sequence). V lost 8 bases to trimming and J lost 3 bases, with 16 bases between them. The CDR3 totals 14 residues. CDR3 in amino acids: CASHGGGAHTEAFF. The CDR3 DNA is TGTGCCAGTCACGGGGGGGGCGCGCACACTGAAGCTTTCTTT.

V usage is TRBV9 and J usage is TRBJ1-1; perhaps TRBD1 as D (6 bases). Germline V gene lookup returns CDR1 SGDLS and CDR2 YYNGEE. CDR3 length: 16 amino acids. V was clipped by 3 bases and J by 3 bases, with 18 bases between them. The DNA of the CDR3 is TGTGCCAGCAGCGCCGGGACCCATAACAGGGACACTGAAGCTTTCTTT. As protein: CASSAGTHNRDTEAFF.

This clone was detected a few times. The gene calls are TRBV19 and TRBJ1-2; D gene unclear. V gave up 7 bases and J gave up 1 base, with 13 bases separating them. Per the germline V gene, CDR1 is LNHDA and CDR2 is SQIVND (reference sequence). The CDR3 is 14 residues long. The CDR3 DNA reads TGTGCCAGTAATGCAGGATTCGATAACTATGGCTACACCTTC. Protein sequence: CASNAGFDNYGYTF.

The V call is TRBV5-1, the J call TRBJ1-5; D is uncertain. V lost 0 bases, J lost 0 bases, and 7 bases lay in between. Germline assignment: CDR1 SGHRS and CDR2 YFSETQ. This CDR3 has 15 residues. CDR3 nucleotide sequence: TGCGCCAGCAGCTTGGACCTATCTAGCAATCAGCCCCAGCATTTT. As protein: CASSLDLSSNQPQHF.

V gene TRBV4-1 combines with J gene TRBJ2-7, with 9 positions matching TRBD2. Per the germline V gene, CDR1 is MGHRA and CDR2 is YSYEKL. The ends lost 4 bases at V and 0 bases at J; junction bases unmatched: 7. CDR3 length: 16 residues. The CDR3 DNA reads TGCGCCAGCAGCCCAGTAGCGGGGGAACTCTCCTACGAGCAGTACTTC. Translating it yields CASSPVAGELSYEQYF.

The chain links TRBV12-3 or TRBV12-4 to TRBJ2-2; D gene ambiguous. The CDR3 has 12 amino acids. V lost 8 bases and J 7 bases, leaving 11 bases between the germline ends. CDR3 region: CASQTRLGELFF. The CDR3 bases are TGTGCCAGCCAGACTCGCCTCGGGGAGCTGTTTTTT.